This is a list of T cell receptor beta chains from one sample in a study of shared clonotypes between healthy human individuals. Profiling relied on immunoSEQ multiplex PCR, and the TCRdb table lists in-frame clones only, not all of them. The table has over 850,000 clones, 75% to 85% seen once. Specimen: memory CD4+ T cells from PBMCs. The receptors stem from a man younger than 30 in good health. Some clones in this sample may be carry-over from other donors' samples. Each CDR3 is given with its conserved first and last residue. D genes are given only for firm matches. Clone size is shown for a subset of rows, as once, few, many or a class of expanded clone.

length	V	size	J	D	DNA	CDR3
16	TRBV28	once	TRBJ2-7	TRBD2	TGTGCCAGCAGTTTATTTTCTAGCGGGAGGGCCTACGAGCAGTACTTC	CASSLFSSGRAYEQYF
16	TRBV28	NA	TRBJ2-2	TRBD1	TGTGCCAGCATGGGACCGGGACAGGGGCACACCGGGGAGCTGTTTTTT	CASMGPGQGHTGELFF
15	TRBV6-1	NA	TRBJ2-5	TRBD1	TGTGCCAGCTATATCGCCCGGGCAGGGGGAGAGACCCAGTACTTC	CASYIARAGGETQYF
16	TRBV4-3	NA	TRBJ2-1	NA	TGCGCCAGCAGCCAAGAAGTCGGGACCTCCTACAATGAGCAGTTCTTC	CASSQEVGTSYNEQFF
12	TRBV28	NA	TRBJ2-3	NA	TGTGCCAGCAGTCTCACTGGTCAGACGCAGTATTTT	CASSLTGQTQYF
13	TRBV28	NA	TRBJ2-6	NA	TGTGCCAGCAGTCTGATAGGGGCCAACGTCCTGACTTTC	CASSLIGANVLTF
14	TRBV6-5	NA	TRBJ2-3	NA	TGTGCCAGCAGTTACTCGGGGCGCGCAGATACGCAGTATTTT	CASSYSGRADTQYF
13	TRBV7-9	NA	TRBJ2-1	NA	TGTGCCAGCAGTTCCGGGTCTCCGGGAGCCCAGTTCTTC	CASSSGSPGAQFF
14	TRBV5-3	NA	TRBJ1-2	NA	TGTGCCAGAAGCTTGCCCCCGGGAGCCTATGGCTACACCTTC	CARSLPPGAYGYTF
14	TRBV7-6	few	TRBJ2-7	TRBD2	TGTGCCACCCGAGGGGCGGGAGACTTAGCCGAGCAGTACTTC	CATRGAGDLAEQYF
13	TRBV10-3	many	TRBJ1-5	NA	TGTGCCATCAATCAAGGGGGGAATCAGCCCCAGCATTTT	CAINQGGNQPQHF
13	TRBV9	NA	TRBJ1-5	NA	TGTGCCAGCAGCGTGGACCCTAATCAGCCCCAGCATTTT	CASSVDPNQPQHF
16	TRBV7-9	once	TRBJ2-5	TRBD2	TGTGCCAGCAGCTACGGACTAGCGGGAGAGTCCGAGACCCAGTACTTC	CASSYGLAGESETQYF
16	TRBV5-1	many	TRBJ2-7	TRBD2	TGCGCCAGCAGCCTAGGGACTAGCGGGAGGGCCTACGAGCAGTACTTC	CASSLGTSGRAYEQYF
15	TRBV5-1	NA	TRBJ2-1	NA	TGCGCCAGCAGCTTCTTGGGAATCGGTAACGATGAGCAGTTCTTC	CASSFLGIGNDEQFF
13	TRBV6-1	many	TRBJ1-5	NA	TGTGCCAGCAGGCCGCCCCAGGGGCAGCCCCAGCATTTT	CASRPPQGQPQHF
13	TRBV2	NA	TRBJ2-3	NA	TGTGCCAGCATGGTCGGGAGTGGGGATACGCAGTATTTT	CASMVGSGDTQYF
14	TRBV4-3	NA	TRBJ1-1	NA	TGCGCCAGCAGCCAAGGGCCCAGGGAGGCTGAAGCTTTCTTT	CASSQGPREAEAFF
13	TRBV7-2	NA	TRBJ2-5	NA	TGTGCCAGCAGCCCGGCCCCCAGGGAGACCCAGTACTTC	CASSPAPRETQYF
15	TRBV10-1	NA	TRBJ2-1	TRBD2	TGCGCCAGCACCGGAGCGGGGTCCTCCTACAATGAGCAGTTCTTC	CASTGAGSSYNEQFF
12	TRBV10-1	NA	TRBJ2-7	NA	TGCGCCAGCAGTGGGGACCTTTTCGAGCAGTACTTC	CASSGDLFEQYF
13	TRBV28	NA	TRBJ2-3	TRBD2	TGTGCCAGCAGGGGGGGGAACACAGATACGCAGTATTTT	CASRGGNTDTQYF
14	TRBV4-2	NA	TRBJ1-1	NA	TGTGCCAGCAGCCAGGCCTTAGGGGACACTGAAGCTTTCTTT	CASSQALGDTEAFF
13	TRBV9	NA	TRBJ2-2	NA	TGTGCCAGCAGCGTTAGACCCCCCGGGGAGCTGTTTTTT	CASSVRPPGELFF
15	TRBV11-2	few	TRBJ1-3	NA	TGTGCCAGCAGCTTATTAGCCGGTTTTGGAAACACCATATATTTT	CASSLLAGFGNTIYF
15	TRBV6-5	NA	TRBJ1-3	NA	TGTGCCAGCAGCCGTGGACGGACCTCTGGAAACACCATATATTTT	CASSRGRTSGNTIYF
16	TRBV15	NA	TRBJ2-6	NA	TGTGCCACCAGCAGAGATACGGGTTTTGGGGCCAACGTCCTGACTTTC	CATSRDTGFGANVLTF
16	TRBV7-8	NA	TRBJ2-3	NA	TGTGCCAGCAGCTTAGGGAGGGAACTTTACACAGATACGCAGTATTTT	CASSLGRELYTDTQYF
16	TRBV4-1	few	TRBJ2-3	TRBD1	TGCGCCAGCAGCCCAAGCGAGGGCAGGGGGCTTGATACGCAGTATTTT	CASSPSEGRGLDTQYF
15	TRBV9	NA	TRBJ2-5	TRBD2	TGTGCCAGCAGCGTTGGTCTAGCGGGAAAAGAGACCCAGTACTTC	CASSVGLAGKETQYF
14	TRBV28	few	TRBJ1-2	NA	TGTGCCAGCAGTTTTGGGGATAGAGGCTATGGCTACACCTTC	CASSFGDRGYGYTF
12	TRBV18	NA	TRBJ1-2	NA	TGTGCCAGCTCACCGAACACGGATGGCTACACCTTC	CASSPNTDGYTF
14	TRBV25-1	NA	TRBJ2-1	NA	TGTGCCAGCAGTGGGGCGGCCCCTCCACGCGAGCAGTTCTTC	CASSGAAPPREQFF
14	TRBV5-1	NA	TRBJ2-1	TRBD1	TGCGCCAGCAGCCCCCTGACAGGGGGGAATGAGCAGTTCTTC	CASSPLTGGNEQFF
15	TRBV28	many	TRBJ2-7	TRBD1	TGTGCCAGCAGTTTAACCGGACAGGGGAGGCACGAGCAGTACTTC	CASSLTGQGRHEQYF
13	TRBV19	NA	TRBJ2-7	TRBD1	TGTGCCAGTAAGGGGACAGGGGGCTACGAGCAGTACTTC	CASKGTGGYEQYF
14	TRBV6-1	NA	TRBJ2-7	TRBD1	TGTGCCAGCAGTGAAGCAGGGACAGTCTATGAGCAGTACTTC	CASSEAGTVYEQYF
14	TRBV5-1	few	TRBJ1-1	NA	TGCGCCAGCAGCTTCGGACCGGAGAACACTGAAGCTTTCTTT	CASSFGPENTEAFF
15	TRBV5-1	NA	TRBJ1-1	NA	TGCGCCAGCAGCTTCGGGCAGCTCCAGAACACTGAAGCTTTCTTT	CASSFGQLQNTEAFF
13	TRBV5-1	NA	TRBJ2-7	NA	TGCGCCAGCAGCACCCCCGACTCCCGCGAGCAGTACTTC	CASSTPDSREQYF
12	TRBV5-4	once	TRBJ2-7	NA	TGTGCCAGCAGCGCCGGTGCCTACGAGCAGTACTTC	CASSAGAYEQYF
14	TRBV19	NA	TRBJ2-5	TRBD2	TGTGCCAGTAGCTCCACCAGCGGGAGGGAGACCCAGTACTTC	CASSSTSGRETQYF
16	TRBV7-9	NA	TRBJ1-3	NA	TGTGCCAGCAGCTTAGACGGCAGCCACTCTGGAAACACCATATATTTT	CASSLDGSHSGNTIYF
14	TRBV7-8	once	TRBJ2-7	TRBD1	TGTGCCAGCAGCTTAGAACAGGGGGCCTACGAGCAGTACTTC	CASSLEQGAYEQYF
14	TRBV5-4	once	TRBJ1-1	TRBD1	TGTGCCAGCAGCGAACAGGGGAAGGACACTGAAGCTTTCTTT	CASSEQGKDTEAFF
14	TRBV28	once	TRBJ1-3	TRBD1	TGTGCCAGCAGGACAGGGGTATATGGAAACACCATATATTTT	CASRTGVYGNTIYF
15	TRBV7-3	few	TRBJ2-3	TRBD1	TGTGCCAGCAGCAAAAGGGACAGAATCACAGATACGCAGTATTTT	CASSKRDRITDTQYF
15	TRBV11-2	many	TRBJ1-3	NA	TGTGCCAGCAGCCCCATCTGGGGAGAAGCAAACACCATATATTTT	CASSPIWGEANTIYF
17	TRBV5-1	NA	TRBJ2-3	TRBD2	TGCGCCAGCAGCACCGGGGAGCGGGGTCCACGCACAGATACGCAGTATTTT	CASSTGERGPRTDTQYF
15	TRBV7-9	NA	TRBJ1-5	TRBD1	TGTGCCAGCAGCCCAGGGGGGAGGGGTGATCAGCCCCAGCATTTT	CASSPGGRGDQPQHF
15	TRBV5-1	NA	TRBJ2-7	NA	TGCGCCAGCAGTCTGGGGTCCGGGAAAAACTACGAGCAGTACTTC	CASSLGSGKNYEQYF
15	TRBV5-4	NA	TRBJ2-5	NA	TGTGCCAGCAGCTTGGATAGGGACTTACAAGAGACCCAGTACTTC	CASSLDRDLQETQYF
16	TRBV2	NA	TRBJ2-2	TRBD2	TGTGCCAGCAGCACCGGGACTAGCGGATACACCGGGGAGCTGTTTTTT	CASSTGTSGYTGELFF
15	TRBV18	NA	TRBJ1-2	NA	TGTGCCAGCTCACCCAGTCGGGACCCTCGGTCGGGCTACACCTTC	CASSPSRDPRSGYTF